This T cell receptor (beta chain) came from a study of tumor-infiltrating lymphocytes in localized non-small cell lung cancer. Libraries were prepared by immunoSEQ multiplex PCR; TCRdb keeps only in-frame clonotypes and omits some of them. The sample has some 13,000 clones, approximately 74% seen once. This clone occurred a few times. The CDR3 length is 14 residues. V was trimmed by 2 bases and J by 7 bases, leaving 14 bases between them. Germline V lookup: CDR1 MNHNS, CDR2 SASEGT. The sequencing sample was made of uninvolved lung tissue not adjacent to the tumor. The V and J genes are TRBV6-1 and TRBJ1-2; possible D gene TRBD1, 5 bases. The sequence came from a human donor with non-small cell lung cancer. The CDR3 nucleotides are TGTGCCAGCAGTGAAATTTTGGGGGGGGGTGGCTACACCTTC. Its translation is CASSEILGGGGYTF.